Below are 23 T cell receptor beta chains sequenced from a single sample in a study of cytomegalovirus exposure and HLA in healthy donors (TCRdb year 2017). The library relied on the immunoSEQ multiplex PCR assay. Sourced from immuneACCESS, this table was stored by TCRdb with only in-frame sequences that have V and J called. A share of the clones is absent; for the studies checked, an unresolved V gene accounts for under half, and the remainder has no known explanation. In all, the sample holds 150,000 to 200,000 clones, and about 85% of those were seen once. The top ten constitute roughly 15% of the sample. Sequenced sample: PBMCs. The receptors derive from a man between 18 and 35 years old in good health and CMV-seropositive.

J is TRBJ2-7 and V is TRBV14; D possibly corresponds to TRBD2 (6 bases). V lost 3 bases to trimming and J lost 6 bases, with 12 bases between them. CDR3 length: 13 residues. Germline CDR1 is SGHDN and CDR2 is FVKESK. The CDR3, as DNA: TGTGCCAGCAGCCAGTACGTGGGGGGCGAGCAGTACTTC. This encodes CASSQYVGGEQYF. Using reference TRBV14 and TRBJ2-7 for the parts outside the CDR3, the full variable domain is EAGVTQFPSHSVIEKGQTVTLRCDPISGHDNLYWYRRVMGKEIKFLLHFVKESKQDESGMPNNRFLAERTGGTYSTLKVQPAELEDSGVYFCASSQYVGGEQYFGPGTRLTVT.

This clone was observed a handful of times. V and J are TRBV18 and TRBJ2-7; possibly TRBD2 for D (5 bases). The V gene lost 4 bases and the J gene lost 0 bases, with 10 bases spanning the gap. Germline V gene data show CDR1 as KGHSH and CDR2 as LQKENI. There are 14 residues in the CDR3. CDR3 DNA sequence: TGTGCCAGCTCACTCGAGGAGGACTCCTACGAGCAGTACTTC. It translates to CASSLEEDSYEQYF.

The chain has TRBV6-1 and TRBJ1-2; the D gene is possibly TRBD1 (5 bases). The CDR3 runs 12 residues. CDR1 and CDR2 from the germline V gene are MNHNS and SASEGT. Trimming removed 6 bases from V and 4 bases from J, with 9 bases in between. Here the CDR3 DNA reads TGTGCCAGCAGCGAGACAGTCTATGGCTACACCTTC. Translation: CASSETVYGYTF.

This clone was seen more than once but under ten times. This chain's CDR3 is CASGGMGYGYTF. The CDR3 nucleotides read TGTGCCAGCGGCGGAATGGGCTATGGCTACACCTTC. The rearrangement uses TRBV2 and TRBJ1-2; D uncertain. Trimming took 8 bases from V and 4 from J, leaving 11 bases between them. The germline gives CDR1 SNHLY, CDR2 FYNNEI. This CDR3 spans 12 amino acids.

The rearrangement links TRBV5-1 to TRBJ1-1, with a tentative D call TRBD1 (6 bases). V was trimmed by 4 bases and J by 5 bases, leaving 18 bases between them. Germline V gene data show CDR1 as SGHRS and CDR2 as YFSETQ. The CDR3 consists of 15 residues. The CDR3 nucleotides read TGCGCCAGCAGCACCTCTGTGGGGACAAAGACTGAAGCTTTCTTT. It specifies CASSTSVGTKTEAFF.

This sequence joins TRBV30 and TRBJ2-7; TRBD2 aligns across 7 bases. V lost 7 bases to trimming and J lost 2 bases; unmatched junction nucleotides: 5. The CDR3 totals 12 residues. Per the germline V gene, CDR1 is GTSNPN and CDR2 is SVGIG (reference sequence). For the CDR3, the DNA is TGTGCCTTTACTCGGGGGGCCTACGAGCAGTACTTC. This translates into CAFTRGAYEQYF.

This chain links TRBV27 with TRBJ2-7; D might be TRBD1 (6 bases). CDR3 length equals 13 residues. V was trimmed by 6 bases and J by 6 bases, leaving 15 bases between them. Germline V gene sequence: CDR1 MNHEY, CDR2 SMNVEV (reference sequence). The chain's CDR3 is CASSPGYRVEQYF. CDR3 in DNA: TGTGCCAGCAGCCCAGGGTACAGGGTCGAGCAGTACTTC.

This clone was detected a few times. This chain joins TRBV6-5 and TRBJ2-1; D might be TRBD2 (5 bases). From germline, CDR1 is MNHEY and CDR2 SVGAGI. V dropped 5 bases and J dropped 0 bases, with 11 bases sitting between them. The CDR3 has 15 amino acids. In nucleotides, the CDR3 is TGTGCCAGCAGTCGACTATCCGACTCCTACAATGAGCAGTTCTTC. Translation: CASSRLSDSYNEQFF.

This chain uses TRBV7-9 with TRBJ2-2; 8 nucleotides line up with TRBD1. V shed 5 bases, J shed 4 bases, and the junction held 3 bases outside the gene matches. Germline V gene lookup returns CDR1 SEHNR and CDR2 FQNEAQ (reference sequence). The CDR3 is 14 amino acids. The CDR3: CASSPTGVTGELFF. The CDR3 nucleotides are TGTGCCAGCAGCCCGACAGGGGTCACCGGGGAGCTGTTTTTT.

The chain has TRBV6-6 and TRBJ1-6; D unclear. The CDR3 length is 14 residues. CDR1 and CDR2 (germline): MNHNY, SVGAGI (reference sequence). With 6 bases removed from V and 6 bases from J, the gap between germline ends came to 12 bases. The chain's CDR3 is CASSLAERNSPLHF. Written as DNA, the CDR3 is TGTGCCAGCAGCCTTGCGGAGCGTAATTCACCCCTCCACTTT.

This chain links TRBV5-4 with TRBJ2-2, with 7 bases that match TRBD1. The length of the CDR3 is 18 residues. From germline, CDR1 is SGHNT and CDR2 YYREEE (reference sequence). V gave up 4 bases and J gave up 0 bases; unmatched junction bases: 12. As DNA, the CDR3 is TGTGCCAGCAGCGTCCCCCGAGGGGGCGCAACGAACACCGGGGAGCTGTTTTTT. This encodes CASSVPRGGATNTGELFF.

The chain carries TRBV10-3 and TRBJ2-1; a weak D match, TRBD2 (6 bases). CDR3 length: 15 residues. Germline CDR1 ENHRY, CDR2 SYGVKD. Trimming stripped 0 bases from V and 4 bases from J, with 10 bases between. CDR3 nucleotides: TGTGCCATCAGTGAGTCGACGGGGGTGTACAATGAGCAGTTCTTC. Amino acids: CAISESTGVYNEQFF.

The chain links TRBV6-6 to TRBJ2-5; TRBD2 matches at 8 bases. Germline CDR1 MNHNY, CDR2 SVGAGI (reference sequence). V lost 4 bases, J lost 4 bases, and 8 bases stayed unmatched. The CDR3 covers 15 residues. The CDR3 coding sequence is TGTGCCAGCAGTTCCGCGTCAGCGGGAGTAGAGACCCAGTACTTC. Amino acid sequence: CASSSASAGVETQYF.

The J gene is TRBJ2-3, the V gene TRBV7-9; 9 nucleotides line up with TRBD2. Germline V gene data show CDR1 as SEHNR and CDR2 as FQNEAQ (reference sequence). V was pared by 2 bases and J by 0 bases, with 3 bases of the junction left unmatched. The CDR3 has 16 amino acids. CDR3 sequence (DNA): TGTGCCAGCAGCTTATGGACTAGCGCTAGCACAGATACGCAGTATTTT. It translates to CASSLWTSASTDTQYF.

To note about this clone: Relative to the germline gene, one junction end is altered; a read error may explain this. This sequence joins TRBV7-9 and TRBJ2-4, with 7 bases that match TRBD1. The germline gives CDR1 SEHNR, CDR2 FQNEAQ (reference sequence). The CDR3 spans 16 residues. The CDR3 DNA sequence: TGTGCCAGCCGTTCCGACAGGGAAGGGGCCAAAAGCATTCAGTACTTC. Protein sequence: CASRSDREGAKSIQYF.

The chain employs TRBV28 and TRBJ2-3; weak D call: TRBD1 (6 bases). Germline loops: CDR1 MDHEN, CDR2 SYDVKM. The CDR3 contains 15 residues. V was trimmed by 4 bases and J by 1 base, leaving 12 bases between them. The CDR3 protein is CASSSTGIGTDTQYF. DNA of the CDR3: TGTGCCAGCAGTTCCACAGGGATCGGCACAGATACGCAGTATTTT.

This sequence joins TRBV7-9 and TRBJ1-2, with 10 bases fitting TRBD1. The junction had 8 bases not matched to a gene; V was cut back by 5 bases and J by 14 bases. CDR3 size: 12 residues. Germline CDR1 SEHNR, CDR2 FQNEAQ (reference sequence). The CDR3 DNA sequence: TGTGCCAGCAGCGGCCGGGACAGGGGAAATACCTTC. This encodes CASSGRDRGNTF.

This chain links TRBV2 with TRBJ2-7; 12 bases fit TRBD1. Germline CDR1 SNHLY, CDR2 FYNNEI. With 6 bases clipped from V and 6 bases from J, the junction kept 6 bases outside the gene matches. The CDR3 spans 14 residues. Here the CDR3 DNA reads TGTGCCAGCAGACCCGGGACAGGGGGCCTCGAGCAGTACTTC. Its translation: CASRPGTGGLEQYF.

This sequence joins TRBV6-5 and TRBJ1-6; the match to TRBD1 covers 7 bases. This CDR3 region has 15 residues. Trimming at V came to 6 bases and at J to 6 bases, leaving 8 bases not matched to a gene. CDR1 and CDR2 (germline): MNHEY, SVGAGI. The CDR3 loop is CASSLLDRINSPLHF. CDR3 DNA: TGTGCCAGCAGCCTCCTGGACAGGATTAATTCACCCCTCCACTTT.

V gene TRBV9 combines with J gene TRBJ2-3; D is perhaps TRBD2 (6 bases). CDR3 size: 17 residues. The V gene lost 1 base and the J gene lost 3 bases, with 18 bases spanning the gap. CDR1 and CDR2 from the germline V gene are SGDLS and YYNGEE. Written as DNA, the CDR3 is TGTGCCAGCAGCGTACATAAGTCCCTTGGGGGGACAGATACGCAGTATTTT. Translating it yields CASSVHKSLGGTDTQYF. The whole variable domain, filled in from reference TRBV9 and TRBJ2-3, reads DSGVTQTPKHLITATGQRVTLRCSPRSGDLSVYWYQQSLDQGLQFLIQYYNGEERAKGNILERFSAQQFPDLHSELNLSSLELGDSALYFCASSVHKSLGGTDTQYFGPGTRLTVL.

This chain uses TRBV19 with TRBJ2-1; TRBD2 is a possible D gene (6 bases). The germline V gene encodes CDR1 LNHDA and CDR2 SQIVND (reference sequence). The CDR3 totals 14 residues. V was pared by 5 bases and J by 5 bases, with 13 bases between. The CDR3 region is CASSSEREDNEQFF. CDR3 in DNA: TGTGCCAGTAGTTCCGAGAGGGAGGACAATGAGCAGTTCTTC.

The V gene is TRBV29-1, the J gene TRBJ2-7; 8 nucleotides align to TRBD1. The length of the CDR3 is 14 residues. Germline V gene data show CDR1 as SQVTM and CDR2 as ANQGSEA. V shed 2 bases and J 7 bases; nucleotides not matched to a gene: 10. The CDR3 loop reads CSVESPTGVREQYF. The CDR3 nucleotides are TGCAGCGTTGAATCCCCGACAGGGGTCCGGGAGCAGTACTTC.

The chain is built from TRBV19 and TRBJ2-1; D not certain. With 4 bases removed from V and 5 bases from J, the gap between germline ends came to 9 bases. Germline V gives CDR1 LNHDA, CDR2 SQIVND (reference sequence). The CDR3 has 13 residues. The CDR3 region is CASSTSPHNEQFF. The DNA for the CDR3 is TGTGCCAGTAGTACCTCCCCCCACAATGAGCAGTTCTTC.